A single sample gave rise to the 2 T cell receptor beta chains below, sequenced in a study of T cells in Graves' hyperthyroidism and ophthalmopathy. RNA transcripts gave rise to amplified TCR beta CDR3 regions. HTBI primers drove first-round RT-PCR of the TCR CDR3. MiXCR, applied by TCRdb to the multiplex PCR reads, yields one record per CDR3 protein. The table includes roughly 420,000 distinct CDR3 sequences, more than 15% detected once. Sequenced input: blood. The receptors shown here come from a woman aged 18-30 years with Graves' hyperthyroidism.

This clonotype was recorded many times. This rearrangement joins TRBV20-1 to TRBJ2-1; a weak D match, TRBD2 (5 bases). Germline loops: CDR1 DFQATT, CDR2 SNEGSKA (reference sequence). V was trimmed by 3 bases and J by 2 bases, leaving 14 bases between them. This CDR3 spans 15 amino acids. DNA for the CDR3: TGCAGTGCTAGCATGGACTTCCTAACCTACAATGAGCAGTTCTTC. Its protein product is CSASMDFLTYNEQFF.

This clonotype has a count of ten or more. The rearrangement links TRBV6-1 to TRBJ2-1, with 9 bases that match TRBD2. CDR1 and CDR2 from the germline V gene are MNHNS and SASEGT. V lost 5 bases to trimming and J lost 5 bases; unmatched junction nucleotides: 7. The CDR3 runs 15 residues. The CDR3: CASSLGLAEDNEQFF. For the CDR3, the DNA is TGTGCCAGCAGTCTGGGACTAGCCGAAGACAATGAGCAGTTCTTC.